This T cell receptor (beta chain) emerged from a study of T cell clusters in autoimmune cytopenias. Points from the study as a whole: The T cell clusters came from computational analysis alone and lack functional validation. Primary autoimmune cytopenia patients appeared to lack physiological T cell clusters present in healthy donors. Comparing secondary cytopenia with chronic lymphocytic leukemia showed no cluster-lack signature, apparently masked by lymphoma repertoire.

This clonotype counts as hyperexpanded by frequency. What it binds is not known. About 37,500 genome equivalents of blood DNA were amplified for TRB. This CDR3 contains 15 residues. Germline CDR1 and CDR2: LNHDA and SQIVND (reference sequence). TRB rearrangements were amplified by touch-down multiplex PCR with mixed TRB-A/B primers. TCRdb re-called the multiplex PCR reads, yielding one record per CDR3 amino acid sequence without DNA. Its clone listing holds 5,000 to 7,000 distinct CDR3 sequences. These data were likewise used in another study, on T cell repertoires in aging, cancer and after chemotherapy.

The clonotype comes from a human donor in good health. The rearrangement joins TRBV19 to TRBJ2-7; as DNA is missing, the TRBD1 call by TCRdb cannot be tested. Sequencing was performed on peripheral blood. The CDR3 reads CASSMSPRGEYEQYF.